This entry lists 16 T cell receptor beta chains sequenced from one sample in a study of patients and donors after allogeneic stem cell transplantation. TCRdb passed the RT-PCR reads through MiXCR, listing each CDR3 protein once. The data contain some 92,000 distinct CDR3 sequences, about 44% of them singletons. The specimen was blood, either unsorted or a sorted T cell fraction (not recorded which). These TCRs come from a human donor who was either an allogeneic HSCT recipient or a stem cell or donor lymphocyte infusion donor (not recorded which). It is not recorded whose cells these are; they may come from a transplant donor.

This clonotype was recorded at least ten times. This chain uses TRBV29-1 with TRBJ1-1; D is ambiguous. The CDR3 is made up of 16 amino acids. Germline V gene lookup returns CDR1 SQVTM and CDR2 ANQGSEA. V was pared by 5 bases and J by 1 base, with 20 bases between. The CDR3 loop reads CSVPILGRSRNTEAFF. The DNA for the CDR3 is TGCAGCGTTCCCATATTAGGACGGTCGAGGAACACTGAAGCTTTCTTT.

This clonotype was seen more than once but under ten times. The chain combines TRBV12-3 or TRBV12-4 with TRBJ1-1; D gene unclear. This CDR3 region has 14 residues. V was trimmed by 4 bases and J by 2 bases, leaving 11 bases between them. The CDR3 loop reads CASSSKYLNTEAFF. CDR3 DNA: TGTGCCAGCAGTTCAAAGTATCTAAACACTGAAGCTTTCTTT.

The chain combines TRBV20-1 with TRBJ2-7; D is perhaps TRBD1 (5 bases). Per the germline V gene, CDR1 is DFQATT and CDR2 is SNEGSKA (reference sequence). The CDR3 loop spans 11 amino acids. Trimming left V 3 bases short and J 3 bases short, with 6 bases between. The CDR3 region is CSARDNYEQYF. Here the CDR3 DNA reads TGCAGTGCTAGGGACAACTACGAGCAGTACTTC.

The chain joins TRBV29-1 to TRBJ1-2, with 7 nucleotides matching TRBD1. The germline CDR1 and CDR2 sequences are SQVTM and ANQGSEA. The CDR3 runs 14 residues. The trim removed 4 bases at V and 5 bases at J, leaving 10 bases unmatched. The CDR3 is CSVGLGQGDYGYTF. The CDR3 DNA follows: TGCAGCGTTGGGTTAGGGCAGGGGGATTATGGCTACACCTTC.

This clonotype was detected only once. The chain couples TRBV19 to TRBJ2-5; a possible D gene is TRBD2 (6 bases). Trimming took off 6 bases at V and 5 bases at J, with 7 bases between the two ends. Germline V lookup: CDR1 LNHDA, CDR2 SQIVND (reference sequence). The CDR3 contains 11 residues. The CDR3 DNA is TGTGCCAGTAGAGGAGGGGAGACCCAGTACTTC. It yields the protein CASRGGETQYF.

The chain joins TRBV12-3 or TRBV12-4 to TRBJ1-2, with a possible D match to TRBD1 (5 bases). There are 17 residues in the CDR3. V shed 5 bases and J shed 7 bases, with 26 bases lying between them. In nucleotides, the CDR3 is TGTGCCAGCAGTAGAAGTTGGTGGGACCGATCAGACCCTGGCTACACCTTC. Its protein is CASSRSWWDRSDPGYTF.

This clonotype was seen once. The chain joins TRBV7-2 to TRBJ1-1; a weak D match, TRBD1 (5 bases). Per the germline V gene, CDR1 is SGHTA and CDR2 is FQGNSA. The CDR3 is made up of 13 amino acids. Trimming left V 5 bases short and J 7 bases short, with 14 bases between. CDR3 sequence reads: CASSTQGRIEAFF. In DNA, the CDR3 is TGTGCCAGCAGCACCCAGGGACGGATTGAAGCTTTCTTT.

This chain uses TRBV29-1 with TRBJ2-7; possibly TRBD1 or TRBD2 for D (5 bases each). This CDR3 is built from 15 residues. Trimming removed 0 bases at V and 2 bases at J, with 14 bases between. The germline V gene encodes CDR1 SQVTM and CDR2 ANQGSEA. The DNA for the CDR3 is TGCAGCGTTGAAGATATGGGGGTTTCAGCCTACGAGCAGTACTTC. Translating it yields CSVEDMGVSAYEQYF.

This clonotype has more than one count but fewer than ten. This sequence joins TRBV10-3 and TRBJ1-5; D uncertain. CDR1 is ENHRY and CDR2 is SYGVKD in the germline V gene. V was cut by 0 bases and J by 4 bases, with 13 bases left in between. This CDR3 is 16 amino acids long. The CDR3, as DNA: TGTGCCATCAGTGAGTCGTCTTGGGCGGGAAATCAGCCCCAGCATTTT. As protein: CAISESSWAGNQPQHF.

The chain couples TRBV6-5 to TRBJ1-2; D is perhaps TRBD1 (5 bases). V lost 0 bases, J lost 0 bases, and 11 bases lay in between. This CDR3 region has 16 residues. Germline-derived CDR1 and CDR2 are MNHEY and SVGAGI. CDR3 sequence (DNA): TGTGCCAGCAGTTACTCTCTAACAGGCTCTAACTATGGCTACACCTTC. Protein product: CASSYSLTGSNYGYTF.

The chain recombines TRBV9 with TRBJ2-3; 7 bases map to TRBD2. The CDR3 loop spans 16 amino acids. Unmatched junction bases numbered 8, after V lost 4 bases and J lost 0 bases. The germline V gene has CDR1 SGDLS and CDR2 YYNGEE. The CDR3 loop is CASSQRGDTSTDTQYF. CDR3 in DNA: TGTGCCAGCAGCCAGCGGGGAGACACTAGCACAGATACGCAGTATTTT.

The chain employs TRBV9 and TRBJ1-2, with D possibly matching TRBD1 (6 bases). The length of the CDR3 is 15 residues. Per the germline V gene, CDR1 is SGDLS and CDR2 is YYNGEE. V lost 0 bases, J lost 2 bases, and 11 bases lay in between. In DNA form, the CDR3 reads TGTGCCAGCAGCGTAGAGGGCAGGGGAAACTATGGCTACACCTTC. It encodes CASSVEGRGNYGYTF.

This clonotype was recorded a few times. The chain carries TRBV4-2 and TRBJ1-1, with D possibly TRBD1 on 6 matching bases. Per the germline V gene, CDR1 is LGHNA and CDR2 is YNFKEQ. V shed 4 bases and J shed 1 base, with 22 bases lying between them. This CDR3 has 18 amino acids. CDR3 nucleotide sequence: TGTGCCAGCAGCCTTGAGATACACGCAGGACAGAAGAACACTGAAGCTTTCTTT. Protein sequence: CASSLEIHAGQKNTEAFF.

This clonotype has more than one count but fewer than ten. The CDR3 sequence is CASSMVGGYTF. CDR3 DNA: TGTGCCAGCAGTATGGTGGGGGGCTACACCTTC. The chain employs TRBV12-3 or TRBV12-4 and TRBJ1-2; D call uncertain. The CDR3 consists of 11 residues. Trimming took off 5 bases at V and 8 bases at J, with 9 bases between the two ends.

This chain uses TRBV7-6 with TRBJ1-1, with D unresolved. V lost 6 bases to trimming and J lost 3 bases, with 8 bases between them. The CDR3 extends over 12 amino acids. The germline CDR1 and CDR2 sequences are SGHVS and FNYEAQ. In DNA, the CDR3 is TGTGCCAGCAGTGACCAACACACTGAAGCTTTCTTT. It is translated as CASSDQHTEAFF. Based on the CDR3 plus reference TRBV7-6 and TRBJ1-1, the full variable domain is GAGVSQSPRYKVTKRGQDVALRCDPISGHVSLYWYRQALGQGPEFLTYFNYEAQQDKSGLPNDRFSAERPEGSISTLTIQRTEQRDSAMYRCASSDQHTEAFFGQGTRLTVV.

The chain couples TRBV11-2 to TRBJ1-2; TRBD1 might be the D (5 bases). Trimming took 1 base from V and 2 from J, leaving 17 bases between them. Germline V lookup: CDR1 SGHAT, CDR2 FQNNGV. The CDR3 spans 17 residues. The CDR3 reads CASSLVGPRDLNYGYTF. The DNA of the CDR3 is TGTGCCAGCAGCTTAGTCGGCCCCCGGGACTTGAACTATGGCTACACCTTC.